This TCR beta chain derives from a study of T cell responses to AZD1222 COVID-19 vaccine (dated by TCRdb to the early 2020s). In the study overall: Because spike-specific TCR depth and breadth did not differ between the two schedules, AZD1222 recipients who got a second dose at roughly 4 weeks were pooled with those who got a second dose at roughly 12 weeks. TCR sequencing covered fewer than 250 trial participants: 200 to 220 given two doses of AZD1222 and some 25 given two doses of MenACWY control vaccine. Enrollment into the trials was organized by age into subgroups of 18-55, 56-69 and 70-plus years, and those subgroups contained approximately 160, 26 and 62 TCR-sequenced participants, respectively.

Concerning this clone itself: No cognate antigen has been identified for it. Base qualities were left out, and no much larger clone turns up one base away.

For this chain, trimming is 2 bases at the V end and 9 bases at the J end, and the number of junction bases without a gene match is 10. The CDR3 runs 14 residues from the cysteine to the phenylalanine. Left in the record is the CDR3 DNA by itself, 42 bases read in frame from the first base. Via the germline V gene (reference sequence), CDR1 is GTSNPN and CDR2 SVGIG. What the time point label conveys for this sample: baseline before first vaccination. The vaccinee samples were drawn from two UK trials, COV001 and COV002, one of which was a single-blind randomized controlled phase 2/3 trial testing AZD1222 (ChAdOx1 nCoV-19) in healthy adults. For TCRbeta chain sequencing, PBMC samples from trial participants were taken at day 0 and at day 28 after the second dose. The study at large found these results: CD4 TCRs associated with the vaccine covered the entire spike protein, and the dominant responses were in regions 160-218 and 743-854. A significant rise in spike-specific TCR breadth and depth was observed after two AZD1222 doses relative to day 0 and relative to MenACWY recipients. Participants were mostly white British, with more females than males. The authors suggested clonal diversity may have been underestimated. No day 14 peak-response samples were available, so repertoires were characterized only after the peak T cell response. The 56-69-year group was small, and its depth increase did not reach significance, likely because of low power. Conclusions about previously exposed vaccinees are limited because only six or seven AZD1222 recipients were SARS-CoV-2 seropositive at baseline. Nearly half of unique spike-specific TCRs reportedly recognized epitopes outside regions mutated in the B.1.351 and B.1.1.7 variants.

The CDR3 regions of human TCRbeta chains were analyzed by immunosequencing. In the original analysis: TCRs in the repertoires were compared against a reference library of SARS-CoV-2-specific TCRs that had been generated with the MIRA antigen-specificity platform. Breadth meant the fraction of unique TCRs that were SARS-CoV-2-associated, whereas depth meant the fraction of total T cells that were SARS-CoV-2-associated. Using the MIRA data, each spike-specific TCR was mapped to the spike region that the TCR reacts to and placed in a CD4 or CD8 class. Log10-transformed breadth and depth values were compared by one-way ANOVA with Sidak's multiple comparisons tests. Not all clones reach the TCRdb copy of this immuneACCESS table, which keeps in-frame sequences only. Checked studies attribute under half of the gap to unresolved V genes and leave the rest unexplained. V and J calls and clone size are copied from that table; D and trimming were computed from the DNA. The sample table records fewer than 200,000 clones; 85% to 90% of these occur just once. Around 5.8% of the sample lies in the top ten.

The TCR originated in an adult in good health. This chain joins TRBV30 to TRBJ1-5; 7 bases in the junction line up with TRBD1. Sequenced material: peripheral blood, taken on day 0 of AZD1222 vaccination. The nucleotide sequence reads as follows: TGTGCCTGGAGTAGGACAGGCAATTGGGGGCCCCAGCATTTT. Translated, it reads CAWSRTGNWGPQHF.